The present TCR beta chain was sequenced within a study of blood T cell repertoires in COVID-19. For the study at large: Sources were T cells, B-cell-depleted T cells, or PBMCs; the material itself was cDNA or gDNA.

Per the study methods: Amplification of reference gene primers provided the estimated nucleated cell counts. Libraries were prepared by immunoSEQ multiplex PCR; TCRdb keeps only in-frame clonotypes and omits some of them. V and J calls and clone size are those listed in that table; D and trimming were worked out from the DNA. This sample carries 100,000 to 150,000 clones, approximately 82% of them seen once, and the ten largest clones take 9.7%. The receptor comes from a man between 40 and 49 years old with active or convalescent COVID-19. Sample: peripheral blood.

CDR3 loop: CASTHTSGTSGYSYNEQFF. CDR3 bases: TGTGCCAGCACCCATACCTCCGGGACTAGCGGGTACTCCTACAATGAGCAGTTCTTC. This chain joins TRBV9 and TRBJ2-1; 12 nucleotides match TRBD2. The CDR3 loop spans 19 amino acids. V was clipped by 6 bases and J by 0 bases; unmatched bases: 13. CDR1 and CDR2 (germline): SGDLS, YYNGEE.